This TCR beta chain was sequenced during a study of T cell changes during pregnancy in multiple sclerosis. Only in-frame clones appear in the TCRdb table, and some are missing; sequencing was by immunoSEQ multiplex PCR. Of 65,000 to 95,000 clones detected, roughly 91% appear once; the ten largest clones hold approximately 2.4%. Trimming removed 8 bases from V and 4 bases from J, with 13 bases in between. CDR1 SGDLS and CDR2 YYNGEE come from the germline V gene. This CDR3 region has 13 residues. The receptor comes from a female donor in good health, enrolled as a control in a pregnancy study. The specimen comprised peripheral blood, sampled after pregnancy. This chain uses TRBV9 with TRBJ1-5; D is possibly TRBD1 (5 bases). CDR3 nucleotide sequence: TGTGCCAGTTCCCCCGGGGGTAATCAGCCCCAGCATTTT. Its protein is CASSPGGNQPQHF. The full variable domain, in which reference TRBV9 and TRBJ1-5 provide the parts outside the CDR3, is DSGVTQTPKHLITATGQRVTLRCSPRSGDLSVYWYQQSLDQGLQFLIQYYNGEERAKGNILERFSAQQFPDLHSELNLSSLELGDSALYFCASSPGGNQPQHFGDGTRLSIL.